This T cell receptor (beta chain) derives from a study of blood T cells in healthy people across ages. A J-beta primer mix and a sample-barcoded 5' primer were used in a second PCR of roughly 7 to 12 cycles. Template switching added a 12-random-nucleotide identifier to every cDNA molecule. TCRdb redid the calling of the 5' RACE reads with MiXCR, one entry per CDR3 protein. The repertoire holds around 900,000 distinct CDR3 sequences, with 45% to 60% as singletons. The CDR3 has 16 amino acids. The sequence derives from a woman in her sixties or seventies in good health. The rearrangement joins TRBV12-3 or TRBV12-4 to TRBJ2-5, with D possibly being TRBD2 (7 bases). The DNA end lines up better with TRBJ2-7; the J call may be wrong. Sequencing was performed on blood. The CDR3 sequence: CASSFGTRGASYEQYF. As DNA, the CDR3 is TGTGCCAGCAGTTTCGGGACCCGGGGGGCCTCCTACGAGCAGTACTTC.